Included here is one TCR beta chain sequence, with context. The antigen is undetermined. 5'RACE template switching generated TCR cDNA, adding a universal primer site and UMIs. TCRdb analysed the 5' RACE reads with MiXCR anew, one entry per CDR3 protein. The sample has a few hundred thousand distinct CDR3 sequences; roughly 7% are singletons. This specimen comes from a study of T cells after yellow fever vaccination. The study, taken as a whole, reports: In FACS-sorted repertoires, abundant clonotypes from the bulk population could appear as contaminants. Most clones from primary vaccination resurfaced after the booster (around 97% CD4, over 75% CD8). On re-exposure, the response was weaker but peaked faster, at day 5 versus 15.

This sequence was found in a man between 18 and 35 years old who received the YFV17D yellow fever vaccine. Sequences were derived from PBMCs, sampled 45 days after the first yellow fever vaccination.

CDR3 bases: TGCAGCGTTGTACAGACCCAGTACTTC. Translating it yields CSVVQTQYF. V gene TRBV29-1 combines with J gene TRBJ2-5; D remains ambiguous. The CDR3 is 9 residues long. Trimming took off 4 bases at V and 6 bases at J, with 3 bases between the two ends. Looked up from germline, CDR1 is SQVTM and CDR2 is ANQGSEA.